This TCR beta chain appears in the sequencing data of a study of blood T cell repertoires in COVID-19. The overall study: Donors in the United States, Italy and Spain gave samples during acute or convalescent COVID-19.

The germline V gene has CDR1 SGHTA and CDR2 FQGNSA. V was pared by 5 bases and J by 2 bases, with 10 bases between. The CDR3 is 13 amino acids. How the authors handled the data: How many nucleated cells were present was estimated from reference gene primer amplification. Clones were sequenced by immunoSEQ multiplex PCR, and TCRdb holds only the in-frame ones, with some missing. V and J calls and clone size follow that table, whereas D and trimming were derived from the DNA. The profile shows hundreds of thousands of clones, approximately 87% of them singletons. The clonotype originates from a woman between 65 and 79 years old with active or convalescent COVID-19. The chain employs TRBV7-2 and TRBJ2-7; perhaps TRBD2 as D (6 bases). The sequencing input was peripheral blood. The CDR3 loop reads CASSLLAAYEQYF. CDR3 bases: TGTGCCAGCAGCCTCTTAGCGGCCTACGAGCAGTACTTC.